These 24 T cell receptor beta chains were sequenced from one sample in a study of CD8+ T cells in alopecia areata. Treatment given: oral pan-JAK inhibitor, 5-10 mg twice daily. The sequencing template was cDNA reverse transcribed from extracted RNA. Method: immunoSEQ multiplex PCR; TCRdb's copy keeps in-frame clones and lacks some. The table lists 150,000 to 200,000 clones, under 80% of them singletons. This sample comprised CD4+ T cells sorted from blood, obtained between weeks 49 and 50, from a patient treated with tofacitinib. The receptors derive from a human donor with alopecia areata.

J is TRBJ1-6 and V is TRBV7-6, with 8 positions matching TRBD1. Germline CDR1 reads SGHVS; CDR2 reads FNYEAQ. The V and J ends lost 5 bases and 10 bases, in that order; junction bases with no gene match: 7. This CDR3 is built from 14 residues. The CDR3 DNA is TGTGCCAGCAGCCCGACAGGGGCTATCTCACCCCTCCACTTT. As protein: CASSPTGAISPLHF.

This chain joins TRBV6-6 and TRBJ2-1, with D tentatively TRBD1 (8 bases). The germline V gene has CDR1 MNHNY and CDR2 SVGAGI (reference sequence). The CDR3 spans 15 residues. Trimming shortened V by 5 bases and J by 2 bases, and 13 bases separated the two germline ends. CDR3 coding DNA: TGTGCCAGCAGTCGGACAGGGACTACCTACAATGAGCAGTTCTTC. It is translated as CASSRTGTTYNEQFF.

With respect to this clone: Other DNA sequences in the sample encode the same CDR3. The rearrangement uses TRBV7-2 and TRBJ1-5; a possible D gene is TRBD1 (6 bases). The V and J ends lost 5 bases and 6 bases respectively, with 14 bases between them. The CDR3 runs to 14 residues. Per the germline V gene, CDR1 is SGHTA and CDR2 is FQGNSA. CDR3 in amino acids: CASSPRGGSQPQHF. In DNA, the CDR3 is TGTGCCAGCAGCCCCCGAGGGGGTTCTCAGCCCCAGCATTTT.

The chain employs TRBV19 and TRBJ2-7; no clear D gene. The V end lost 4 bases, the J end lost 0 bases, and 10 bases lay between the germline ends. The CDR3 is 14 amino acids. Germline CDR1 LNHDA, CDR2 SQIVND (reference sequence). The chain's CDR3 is CASSTDRVSYEQYF. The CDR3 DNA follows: TGTGCCAGTAGTACAGACCGCGTCTCCTACGAGCAGTACTTC.

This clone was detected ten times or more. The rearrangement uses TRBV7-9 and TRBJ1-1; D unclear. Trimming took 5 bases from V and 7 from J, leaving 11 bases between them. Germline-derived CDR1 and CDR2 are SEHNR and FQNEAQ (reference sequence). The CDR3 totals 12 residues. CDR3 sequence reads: CASSPEEIEAFF. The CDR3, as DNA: TGTGCCAGCAGCCCGGAGGAAATTGAAGCTTTCTTT.

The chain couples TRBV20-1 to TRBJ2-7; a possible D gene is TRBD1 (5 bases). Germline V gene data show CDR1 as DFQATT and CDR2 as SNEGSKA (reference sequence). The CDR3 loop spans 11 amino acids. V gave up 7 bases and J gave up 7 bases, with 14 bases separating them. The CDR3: CSGGTPLEQYF. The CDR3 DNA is TGCAGTGGGGGCACCCCTCTGGAGCAGTACTTC.

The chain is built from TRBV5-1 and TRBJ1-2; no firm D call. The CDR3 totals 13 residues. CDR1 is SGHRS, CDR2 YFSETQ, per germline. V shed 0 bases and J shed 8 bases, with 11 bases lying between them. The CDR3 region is CASSLEGREGYTF. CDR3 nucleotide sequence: TGCGCCAGCAGCTTGGAAGGAAGGGAAGGCTACACCTTC. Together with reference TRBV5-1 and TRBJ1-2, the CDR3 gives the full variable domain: KAGVTQTPRYLIKTRGQQVTLSCSPISGHRSVSWYQQTPGQGLQFLFEYFSETQRNKGNFPGRFSGRQFSNSRSEMNVSTLELGDSALYLCASSLEGREGYTFGSGTRLTVV.

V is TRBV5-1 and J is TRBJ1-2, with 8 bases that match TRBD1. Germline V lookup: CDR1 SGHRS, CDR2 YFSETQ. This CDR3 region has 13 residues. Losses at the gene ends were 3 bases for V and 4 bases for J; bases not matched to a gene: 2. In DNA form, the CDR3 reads TGCGCCAGCAGCTCCCAGGGGGCCTATGGCTACACCTTC. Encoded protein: CASSSQGAYGYTF.

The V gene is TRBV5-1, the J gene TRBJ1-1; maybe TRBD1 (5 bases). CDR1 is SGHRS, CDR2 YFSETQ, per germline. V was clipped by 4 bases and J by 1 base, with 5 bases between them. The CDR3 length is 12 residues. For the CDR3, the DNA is TGCGCCAGCAGCCAGGGGAACACTGAAGCTTTCTTT. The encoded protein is CASSQGNTEAFF.

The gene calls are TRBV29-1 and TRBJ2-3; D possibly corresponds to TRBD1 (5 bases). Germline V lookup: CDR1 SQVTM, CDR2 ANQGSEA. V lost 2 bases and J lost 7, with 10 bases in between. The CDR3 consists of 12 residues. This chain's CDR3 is CSVEQGTNTQYF. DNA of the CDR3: TGCAGCGTTGAACAGGGCACGAATACGCAGTATTTT.

CDR3 DNA: TGTGCCACCCGGCGGGGACAGCTGGATTCACCCCTCCACTTT. Protein product: CATRRGQLDSPLHF. The chain has TRBV15 and TRBJ1-6; 7 bases fit TRBD1. The length of the CDR3 is 14 residues. Germline trimming cut 8 bases from V and 8 bases from J; bases unmatched to any gene: 9. Per the germline V gene, CDR1 is LNHNV and CDR2 is YYDKDF (reference sequence).

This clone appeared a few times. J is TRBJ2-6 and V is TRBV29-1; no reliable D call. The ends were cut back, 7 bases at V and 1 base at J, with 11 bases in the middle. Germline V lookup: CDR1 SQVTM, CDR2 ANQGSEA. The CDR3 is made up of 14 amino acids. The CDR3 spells CSAVIGSGANVLTF. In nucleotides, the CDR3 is TGCAGCGCCGTCATCGGATCTGGGGCCAACGTCCTGACTTTC.

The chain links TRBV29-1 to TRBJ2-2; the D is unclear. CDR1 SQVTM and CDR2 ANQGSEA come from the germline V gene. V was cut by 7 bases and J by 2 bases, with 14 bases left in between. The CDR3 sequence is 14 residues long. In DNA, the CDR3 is TGCAGCGCCGTAACGGTGGGAAACACCGGGGAGCTGTTTTTT. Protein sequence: CSAVTVGNTGELFF.

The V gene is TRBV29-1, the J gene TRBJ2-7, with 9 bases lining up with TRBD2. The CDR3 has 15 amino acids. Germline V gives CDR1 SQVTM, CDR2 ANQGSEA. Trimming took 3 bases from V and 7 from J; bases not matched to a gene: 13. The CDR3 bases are TGCAGCGTTGACAGAGGGCGGGGGGGCTCCGAGGAGCAGTACTTC. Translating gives CSVDRGRGGSEEQYF.

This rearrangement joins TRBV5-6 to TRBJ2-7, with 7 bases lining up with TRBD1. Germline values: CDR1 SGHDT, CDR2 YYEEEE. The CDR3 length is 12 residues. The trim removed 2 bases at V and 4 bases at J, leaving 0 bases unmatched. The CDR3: CASSLQGYEQYF. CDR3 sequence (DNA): TGTGCCAGCAGCTTACAGGGGTACGAGCAGTACTTC.

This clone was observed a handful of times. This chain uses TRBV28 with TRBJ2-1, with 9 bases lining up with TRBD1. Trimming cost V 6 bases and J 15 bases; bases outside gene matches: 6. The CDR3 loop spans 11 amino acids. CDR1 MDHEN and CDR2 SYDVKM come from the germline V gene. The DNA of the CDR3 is TGTGCCAGCAGGTGGGACAGGGTTTGGTTCTTC. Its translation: CASRWDRVWFF.

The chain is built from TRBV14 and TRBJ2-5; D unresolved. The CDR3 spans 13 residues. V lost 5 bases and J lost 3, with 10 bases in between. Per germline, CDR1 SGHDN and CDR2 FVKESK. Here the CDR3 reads CASSSRPKETQYF. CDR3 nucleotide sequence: TGTGCCAGCAGCTCCAGGCCTAAAGAGACCCAGTACTTC.

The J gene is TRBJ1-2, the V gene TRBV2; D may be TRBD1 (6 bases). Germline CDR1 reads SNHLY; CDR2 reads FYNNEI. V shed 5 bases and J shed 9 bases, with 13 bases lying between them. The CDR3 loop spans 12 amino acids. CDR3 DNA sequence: TGTGCCAGCAGTCGGGGGGGCAATCGCTACACCTTC. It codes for CASSRGGNRYTF.

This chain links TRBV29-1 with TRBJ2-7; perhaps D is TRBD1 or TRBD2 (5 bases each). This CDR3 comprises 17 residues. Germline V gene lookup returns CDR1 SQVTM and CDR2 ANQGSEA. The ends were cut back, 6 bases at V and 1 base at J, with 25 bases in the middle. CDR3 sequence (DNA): TGCAGCGTCGCTTCGCCATCTGTTGGGACGGCTTCCTACGAGCAGTACTTC. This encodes CSVASPSVGTASYEQYF.

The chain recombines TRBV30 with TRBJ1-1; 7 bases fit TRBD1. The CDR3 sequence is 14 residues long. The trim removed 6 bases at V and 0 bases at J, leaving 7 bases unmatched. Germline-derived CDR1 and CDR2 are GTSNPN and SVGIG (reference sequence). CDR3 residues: CACLPGQMNTEAFF. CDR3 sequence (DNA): TGTGCCTGCCTCCCGGGACAGATGAACACTGAAGCTTTCTTT.

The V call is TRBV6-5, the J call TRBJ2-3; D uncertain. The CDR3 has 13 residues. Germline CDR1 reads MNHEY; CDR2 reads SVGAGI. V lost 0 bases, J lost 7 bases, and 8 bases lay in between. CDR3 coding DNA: TGTGCCAGCAGTTACTCGTACGATAATACGCAGTATTTT. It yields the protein CASSYSYDNTQYF.

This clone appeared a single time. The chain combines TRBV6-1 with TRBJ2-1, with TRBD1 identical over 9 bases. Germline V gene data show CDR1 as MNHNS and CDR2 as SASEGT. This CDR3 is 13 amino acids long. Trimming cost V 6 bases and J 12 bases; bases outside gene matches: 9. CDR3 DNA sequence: TGTGCCAGCAGGGTGACAGGGGGGATGGGGCAGTTCTTC. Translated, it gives CASRVTGGMGQFF.

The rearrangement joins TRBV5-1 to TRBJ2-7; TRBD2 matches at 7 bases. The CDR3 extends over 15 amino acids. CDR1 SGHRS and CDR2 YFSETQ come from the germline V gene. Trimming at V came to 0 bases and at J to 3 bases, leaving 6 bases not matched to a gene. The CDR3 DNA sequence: TGCGCCAGCAGCTTGGGAACTAGCGAGCGCTACGAGCAGTACTTC. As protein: CASSLGTSERYEQYF. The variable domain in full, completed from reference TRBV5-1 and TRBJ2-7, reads KAGVTQTPRYLIKTRGQQVTLSCSPISGHRSVSWYQQTPGQGLQFLFEYFSETQRNKGNFPGRFSGRQFSNSRSEMNVSTLELGDSALYLCASSLGTSERYEQYFGPGTRLTVT.

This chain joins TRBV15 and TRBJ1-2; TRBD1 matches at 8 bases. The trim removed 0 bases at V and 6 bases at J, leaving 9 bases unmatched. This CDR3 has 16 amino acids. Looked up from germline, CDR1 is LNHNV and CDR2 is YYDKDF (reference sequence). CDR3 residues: CATSRDLAGGADGYTF. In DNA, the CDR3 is TGTGCCACCAGCAGAGATTTGGCAGGGGGCGCGGATGGCTACACCTTC.